This TCR beta chain was found in a study of PD-L1 blockade in urothelial cancer. Study as a whole: Typically, measured as a median, blood samples had over 120,000 T cells.

This CDR3 comprises 14 residues. V shed 6 bases, J shed 1 base, and the junction held 5 bases outside the gene matches. Germline values: CDR1 MNHEY, CDR2 SVGAGI. TCRdb keeps only in-frame clones here, not all; method: immunoSEQ multiplex PCR. The table lists about 50,000 clones, 79% of them singletons, with over 9.5% in the top ten. This sample's time point: pretreatment peripheral blood. The J gene is TRBJ2-7, the V gene TRBV6-5; 8 bases fit TRBD1. Here the sequenced sample was PBMCs, taken around atezolizumab (anti-PD-L1) treatment. This clonotype was obtained from an older man with urothelial cancer. This CDR3 reads CASRRGTGSYEQYF. The CDR3 nucleotides read TGTGCCAGCAGGAGGGGGACAGGATCCTACGAGCAGTACTTC.